These T cell receptor beta chains were read from a single sample in a study of beta chain features in type 1 diabetes. Here immunoSEQ multiplex PCR was the method, and the copy in TCRdb shows in-frame clones only, minus some. The table lists about 250,000 clones, roughly an eighth of them singletons. The sample was naive CD4+ T cells from blood. These receptors came from a woman between 40 and 50 years old in good health. Each CDR3 is given without its conserved first and last residue.

CDR3	V
ASSDRGGQPQH	TRBV7-2
ASSPREIVESQETQY	TRBV18
ASTGNPGYADTQY	TRBV2
ASSVTGGGETQY	TRBV19
ASSVVAASTDTQY	TRBV9
ASSPPWRGQETQY	TRBV19
ASSYRQYGYT	TRBV5-6
ASSSGGLLFGYT	TRBV5-4
ASSQTSGASTDTQY	TRBV4-3
ASRQGANNEQF	TRBV5-1
ASSVRSTGLETQY	TRBV9
ASMEVASNEQF	TRBV2
ASSSLDRYEQY	TRBV11-2
ASRLAGVGEQF	TRBV6-5
ASSLAGGYSSTDTQY	TRBV5-1
ASSDPPGLGAHNEQF	TRBV11-2
ASSLVPRGVSYEQY	TRBV7-2
ASSSRPDRVERYEQY	TRBV27